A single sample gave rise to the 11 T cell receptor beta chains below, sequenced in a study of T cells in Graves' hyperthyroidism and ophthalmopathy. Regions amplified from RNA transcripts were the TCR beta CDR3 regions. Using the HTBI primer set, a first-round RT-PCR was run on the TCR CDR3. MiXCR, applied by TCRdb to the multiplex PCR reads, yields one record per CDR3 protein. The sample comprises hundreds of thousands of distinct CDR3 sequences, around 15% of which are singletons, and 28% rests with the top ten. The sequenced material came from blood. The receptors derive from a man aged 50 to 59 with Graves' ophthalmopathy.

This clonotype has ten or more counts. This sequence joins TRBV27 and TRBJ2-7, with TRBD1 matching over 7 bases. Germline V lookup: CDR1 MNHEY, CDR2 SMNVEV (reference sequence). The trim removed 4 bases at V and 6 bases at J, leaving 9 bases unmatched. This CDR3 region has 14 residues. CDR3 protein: CASSSGGEAREQYF. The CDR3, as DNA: TGTGCCAGCAGTTCAGGGGGAGAAGCACGCGAGCAGTACTTC.

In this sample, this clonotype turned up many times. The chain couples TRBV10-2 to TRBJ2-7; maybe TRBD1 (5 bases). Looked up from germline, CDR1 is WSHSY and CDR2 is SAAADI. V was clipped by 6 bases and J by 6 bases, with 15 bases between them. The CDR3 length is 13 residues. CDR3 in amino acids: CASRAGSQGEQYF. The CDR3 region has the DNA TGCGCCAGCAGGGCCGGGTCCCAGGGCGAGCAGTACTTC.

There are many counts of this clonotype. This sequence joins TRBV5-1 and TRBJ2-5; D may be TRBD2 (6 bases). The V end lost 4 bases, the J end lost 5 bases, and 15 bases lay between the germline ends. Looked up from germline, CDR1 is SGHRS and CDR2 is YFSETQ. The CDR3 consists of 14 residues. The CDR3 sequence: CASSKGTSRETQYF. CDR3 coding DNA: TGCGCCAGCAGCAAGGGGACTTCCCGGGAGACCCAGTACTTC.

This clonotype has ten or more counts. CDR3 DNA sequence: TGTGCCAGCAGCGCGGATTTAGCCTGGGGTGAGCAGTTCTTC. Translation gives CASSADLAWGEQFF. The V and J genes are TRBV2 and TRBJ2-1; D not resolved. The CDR3 is made up of 14 amino acids. The ends were cut back, 6 bases at V and 9 bases at J, with 18 bases in the middle. CDR1 is SNHLY and CDR2 is FYNNEI in the germline V gene.

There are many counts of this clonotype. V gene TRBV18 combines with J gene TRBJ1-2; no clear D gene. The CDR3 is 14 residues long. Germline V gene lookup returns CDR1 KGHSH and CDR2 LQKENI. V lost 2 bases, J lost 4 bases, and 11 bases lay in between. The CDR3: CASSPTPESYGYTF. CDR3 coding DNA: TGTGCCAGCTCACCAACCCCAGAGAGCTATGGCTACACCTTC.

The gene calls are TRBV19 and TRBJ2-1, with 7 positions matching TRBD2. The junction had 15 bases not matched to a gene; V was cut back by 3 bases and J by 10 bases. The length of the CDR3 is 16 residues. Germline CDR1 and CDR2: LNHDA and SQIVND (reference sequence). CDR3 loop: CASSMKAPSGAAEQFF. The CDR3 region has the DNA TGTGCCAGTAGTATGAAAGCTCCTAGCGGAGCCGCGGAGCAGTTCTTC.

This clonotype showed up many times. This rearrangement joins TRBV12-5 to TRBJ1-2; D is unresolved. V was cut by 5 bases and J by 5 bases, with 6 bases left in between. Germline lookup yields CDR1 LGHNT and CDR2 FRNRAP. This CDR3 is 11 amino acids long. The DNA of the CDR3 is TGTGCTAGTGGTCAAACTTATGGCTACACCTTC. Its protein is CASGQTYGYTF.

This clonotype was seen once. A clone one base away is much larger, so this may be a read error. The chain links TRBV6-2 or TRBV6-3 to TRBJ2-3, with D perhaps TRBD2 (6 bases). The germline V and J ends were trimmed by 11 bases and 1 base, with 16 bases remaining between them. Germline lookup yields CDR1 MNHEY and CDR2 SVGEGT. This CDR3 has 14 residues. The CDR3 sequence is CACQASDGTDTQYF. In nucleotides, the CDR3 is TGTGCCTGTCAGGCTAGCGATGGCACAGATACGCAGTATTTT.

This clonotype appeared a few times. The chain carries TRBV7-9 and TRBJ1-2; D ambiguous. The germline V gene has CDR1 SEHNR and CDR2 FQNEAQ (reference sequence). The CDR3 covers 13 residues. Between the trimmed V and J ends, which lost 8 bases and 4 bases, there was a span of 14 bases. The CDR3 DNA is TGTGCCAGCTTCGGCAGCTCGGGCTATGGCTACACCTTC. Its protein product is CASFGSSGYGYTF.

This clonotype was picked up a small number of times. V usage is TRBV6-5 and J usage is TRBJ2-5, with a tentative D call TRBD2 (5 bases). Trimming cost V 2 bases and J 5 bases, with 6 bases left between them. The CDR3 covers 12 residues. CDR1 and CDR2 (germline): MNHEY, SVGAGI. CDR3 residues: CASSYTGETQYF. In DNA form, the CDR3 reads TGTGCCAGCAGTTACACGGGGGAGACCCAGTACTTC.

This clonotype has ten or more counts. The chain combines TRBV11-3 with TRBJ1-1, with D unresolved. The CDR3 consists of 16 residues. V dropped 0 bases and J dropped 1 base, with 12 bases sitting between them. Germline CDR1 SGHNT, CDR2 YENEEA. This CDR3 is CASSLDESRTNTEAFF. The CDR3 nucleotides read TGTGCCAGCAGCTTAGATGAGAGTAGGACGAACACTGAAGCTTTCTTT.